The 7 T cell receptor beta chains given below trace back to one sample, sequenced in a study of blood T cells in healthy people across ages. Primed by a sample-barcoded 5' primer and a J-beta primer mix, a second PCR proceeded for 7 to 11 cycles. TCRdb reprocessed the 5' RACE reads via MiXCR and lists one record per CDR3 protein. The profile shows roughly 1,500,000 distinct CDR3 sequences, 30% to 35% of them singletons. Sequencing used blood. Every receptor here comes from a woman in her thirties in good health.

The CDR3 is CASSVRTSGTHEQYF. CDR3 sequence (DNA): TGTGCCAGCAGCGTGAGGACTAGCGGGACCCACGAGCAGTACTTC. V is TRBV9 and J is TRBJ2-7, with 12 bases matching TRBD2. Germline V gives CDR1 SGDLS, CDR2 YYNGEE. J lost 5 bases, V lost 2 bases, and 5 bases had no gene match. The CDR3 is made up of 15 amino acids. Supplemented by reference TRBV9 and TRBJ2-7, the full variable domain reads DSGVTQTPKHLITATGQRVTLRCSPRSGDLSVYWYQQSLDQGLQFLIQYYNGEERAKGNILERFSAQQFPDLHSELNLSSLELGDSALYFCASSVRTSGTHEQYFGPGTRLTVT.

This clonotype was recorded many times. The chain recombines TRBV7-2 with TRBJ1-5; weak D call: TRBD1 (5 bases). Trimming cost V 5 bases and J 0 bases, with 8 bases left between them. The CDR3 is 14 amino acids. Per germline, CDR1 SGHTA and CDR2 FQGNSA. The DNA of the CDR3 is TGTGCCAGCAGCCAAGACAGTAGCAATCAGCCCCAGCATTTT. Protein: CASSQDSSNQPQHF.

CDR3 residues: CAISAGDSNQPQHF. In DNA form, the CDR3 reads TGTGCCATCAGTGCCGGGGATAGCAATCAGCCCCAGCATTTT. The chain couples TRBV10-3 to TRBJ1-5; D unresolved. This CDR3 contains 14 residues. V was shortened by 4 bases and J by 0 bases, with 7 bases between the two germline ends. The germline V gene encodes CDR1 ENHRY and CDR2 SYGVKD.

Worth noting for this clonotype: The junction shows a germline mismatch at one end, possibly a read error. The rearrangement links TRBV28 to TRBJ1-1, with D possibly matching TRBD1 (5 bases). CDR1 is MDHEN and CDR2 is SYDVKM in the germline V gene. The CDR3 runs to 14 residues. The CDR3 DNA follows: TGTGCCAGCAGTTCCGCAGGGTCGAACACCGAAGCTTTCTTT. This sequence encodes CASSSAGSNTEAFF. Full variable domain (missing parts from reference TRBV28 and TRBJ1-1): DVKVTQSSRYLVKRTGEKVFLECVQDMDHENMFWYRQDPGLGLRLIYFSYDVKMKEKGDIPEGYSVSREKKERFSLILESASTNQTSMYLCASSSAGSNTEAFFGQGTRLTVV.

The chain links TRBV4-2 to TRBJ1-1; 8 nucleotides line up with TRBD1. CDR3 length equals 16 residues. Germline CDR1 LGHNA, CDR2 YNFKEQ. V lost 3 bases and J lost 3; bases outside the gene matches: 9. As DNA, the CDR3 is TGTGCCAGCAGCCAGGGCGAATACAGGGGGGACACTGAAGCTTTCTTT. Translated: CASSQGEYRGDTEAFF.

V and J are TRBV9 and TRBJ2-3; D is uncertain. The length of the CDR3 is 11 residues. From germline, CDR1 is SGDLS and CDR2 YYNGEE. CDR3 in DNA: TGTCCAAGCCGGATGCCAGATACGCAGTATTTT. Translating it yields CPSRMPDTQYF.

This sequence joins TRBV29-1 and TRBJ2-7; no firm D call. The CDR3 runs to 14 residues. CDR1 and CDR2 (germline): SQVTM, ANQGSEA. The V gene lost 5 bases and the J gene lost 1 base, with 15 bases spanning the gap. CDR3 in amino acids: CSVRPLGPSYEQYF. The CDR3 bases are TGCAGCGTTAGGCCACTCGGCCCATCCTACGAGCAGTACTTC.